The 31 T cell receptor beta chains below come from one sample, sequenced in a study of glioma-infiltrating T cells after dendritic cell vaccination. Data came from immunoSEQ multiplex PCR; TCRdb stores just in-frame clones and leaves some out. The repertoire holds 40,000 to 60,000 clones, with over 75% as singletons. The specimen comprised blood, sampled before dendritic cell vaccination. These receptors were taken from a human donor with glioblastoma.

The V call is TRBV2, the J call TRBJ2-2; TRBD1 agrees at 7 bases. V was clipped by 6 bases and J by 4 bases; unmatched bases: 11. From germline, CDR1 is SNHLY and CDR2 FYNNEI. The CDR3 is 16 residues long. The CDR3 sequence is CASRGPGTAFTGELFF. The CDR3 nucleotides are TGTGCCAGCAGGGGCCCCGGGACAGCGTTCACCGGGGAGCTGTTTTTT.

The chain employs TRBV5-6 and TRBJ2-2; D may be TRBD2 (6 bases). V lost 5 bases, J lost 0 bases, and 17 bases lay in between. The CDR3 covers 17 residues. Looked up from germline, CDR1 is SGHDT and CDR2 is YYEEEE. This CDR3 reads CASRMRYRTTNTGELFF. CDR3 DNA: TGTGCCAGCAGGATGAGGTATAGGACTACGAACACCGGGGAGCTGTTTTTT.

The V call is TRBV7-3, the J call TRBJ2-4, with 12 nucleotides matching TRBD2. CDR3 length: 17 amino acids. Germline CDR1 and CDR2: SGHTA and FQGTGA. V trimming: 5 bases; J trimming: 0 bases; junction bases outside the gene matches: 5. The CDR3, as DNA: TGTGCCAGCAGCCAGACTAGCGGGAGCGGAGCCAAAAACATTCAGTACTTC. As protein: CASSQTSGSGAKNIQYF.

The chain couples TRBV5-1 to TRBJ2-1; possible D gene TRBD1, 5 bases. The CDR3 sequence is 14 residues long. Germline values: CDR1 SGHRS, CDR2 YFSETQ. V was trimmed by 0 bases and J by 8 bases, leaving 12 bases between them. CDR3 sequence reads: CASSLGDPRDEQFF. CDR3 nucleotide sequence: TGCGCCAGCAGCTTGGGAGACCCCAGGGATGAGCAGTTCTTC.

The rearrangement links TRBV5-5 to TRBJ2-5, with no clear D. The CDR3 covers 15 residues. Germline CDR1 is SGHKS and CDR2 is YYEKEE (reference sequence). V gave up 1 base and J gave up 2 bases, with 12 bases separating them. In nucleotides, the CDR3 is TGTGCCAGCAGCTTGTGGCAGGTTGGGCAAGAGACCCAGTACTTC. This codes for CASSLWQVGQETQYF.

The chain uses TRBV7-8 and TRBJ1-2; 9 positions match TRBD1. The CDR3 consists of 14 residues. V shed 7 bases, J shed 6 bases, and the junction held 9 bases outside the gene matches. The germline V gene has CDR1 SGHVS and CDR2 FQNEAQ. In DNA, the CDR3 is TGTGCCAGCACTCACAGACAGGGGGAGAATGGCTACACCTTC. Its translation is CASTHRQGENGYTF.

The chain couples TRBV11-3 to TRBJ2-4; perhaps TRBD1 as D (7 bases). V gave up 5 bases and J gave up 0 bases, with 17 bases separating them. This CDR3 has 17 amino acids. CDR1 is SGHNT, CDR2 YENEEA, per germline. As DNA, the CDR3 is TGTGCCAGCAGCCACTCCCAGGGGGGAATAGCCAAAAACATTCAGTACTTC. This codes for CASSHSQGGIAKNIQYF.

This clone turned up a few times. V is TRBV7-8 and J is TRBJ2-1; 11 bases match TRBD2. The CDR3 runs 12 residues. Germline trimming cut 11 bases from V and 7 bases from J; bases unmatched to any gene: 4. Germline V gene data show CDR1 as SGHVS and CDR2 as FQNEAQ. The CDR3 nucleotides read TGTGCCGGGACTAGCGGAATTAATGAGCAGTTCTTC. Its protein product is CAGTSGINEQFF.

The chain joins TRBV19 to TRBJ2-1, with TRBD2 as a possible D gene (5 bases). Trimming cost V 4 bases and J 6 bases, with 10 bases left between them. Germline CDR1 is LNHDA and CDR2 is SQIVND (reference sequence). The CDR3 is 13 residues long. The CDR3 DNA follows: TGTGCCAGTAGTACCGGGGTTGGCAATGAGCAGTTCTTC. Encoded protein: CASSTGVGNEQFF.

The chain carries TRBV5-1 and TRBJ2-1; D perhaps matches TRBD2 (5 bases). Trimming removed 5 bases from V and 9 bases from J, with 15 bases in between. Germline assignment: CDR1 SGHRS and CDR2 YFSETQ. CDR3 length equals 13 residues. CDR3 sequence reads: CASRTETITEQFF. In DNA, the CDR3 is TGCGCCAGCAGGACCGAGACTATAACTGAGCAGTTCTTC. Full variable domain (missing parts from reference TRBV5-1 and TRBJ2-1): KAGVTQTPRYLIKTRGQQVTLSCSPISGHRSVSWYQQTPGQGLQFLFEYFSETQRNKGNFPGRFSGRQFSNSRSEMNVSTLELGDSALYLCASRTETITEQFFGPGTRLTVL.

This CDR3 is CASSRAVSNTGELFF. The CDR3 region has the DNA TGTGCCAGCTCACGGGCAGTCTCGAACACCGGGGAGCTGTTTTTT. The genes are TRBV18 and TRBJ2-2; D is undetermined. Germline CDR1 reads KGHSH; CDR2 reads LQKENI. The CDR3 extends over 15 amino acids. Trimming pared 4 bases from V and 0 bases from J, leaving 9 bases between.

The chain is built from TRBV7-9 and TRBJ2-7; perhaps TRBD2 as D (5 bases). The CDR3 runs to 17 residues. Trimming shortened V by 1 base and J by 1 base, and 17 bases separated the two germline ends. Germline CDR1 is SEHNR and CDR2 is FQNEAQ (reference sequence). CDR3 coding DNA: TGTGCCAGCAGCTTAGAGGTGCTGGCGACGGGGTCCTACGAGCAGTACTTC. It encodes CASSLEVLATGSYEQYF.

This rearrangement joins TRBV19 to TRBJ2-3, with 9 bases identical to TRBD1. CDR1 LNHDA and CDR2 SQIVND come from the germline V gene (reference sequence). CDR3 size: 17 residues. Trimming cost V 10 bases and J 3 bases; bases outside gene matches: 17. CDR3 sequence: CATNRRGTGSLTDTQYF. CDR3 coding DNA: TGTGCCACCAACCGGAGGGGGACAGGGAGCTTGACAGATACGCAGTATTTT.

The V and J genes are TRBV11-3 and TRBJ2-7; TRBD2 agrees at 10 bases. V dropped 3 bases and J dropped 3; count of bases not matched to a gene: 8. The CDR3 is 16 amino acids. Germline V gene sequence: CDR1 SGHNT, CDR2 YENEEA. This CDR3 is CASSFYPGLASYEQYF. CDR3 nucleotides: TGTGCCAGCAGCTTTTACCCGGGACTAGCGAGCTACGAGCAGTACTTC.

The rearrangement links TRBV5-6 to TRBJ2-3, with 15 nucleotides matching TRBD2. The CDR3 spans 18 residues. The V gene end was trimmed by 3 bases and the J gene end by 3 bases; junction bases not matched to a gene: 8. The germline V gene has CDR1 SGHDT and CDR2 YYEEEE. The CDR3 bases are TGTGCCAGCAGCTCGCTTTCCGGGACTAGCGGGAGGACAGATACGCAGTATTTT. Residues: CASSSLSGTSGRTDTQYF.

V and J are TRBV14 and TRBJ2-1; 7 bases line up with TRBD2. V dropped 5 bases and J dropped 9; count of bases not matched to a gene: 10. The germline CDR1 and CDR2 sequences are SGHDN and FVKESK. The CDR3 is 14 amino acids. Written as DNA, the CDR3 is TGTGCCAGCAGCTATTCAACTAGCGACACTGAGCAGTTCTTC. Translating gives CASSYSTSDTEQFF.

This sequence joins TRBV6-1 and TRBJ2-1, with TRBD2 as a possible D gene (6 bases). CDR1 is MNHNS and CDR2 is SASEGT in the germline V gene. V lost 2 bases and J 4 bases, leaving 12 bases between the germline ends. This CDR3 has 15 residues. CDR3 sequence (DNA): TGTGCCAGCAGTGAACGGGCTAGCGATTACAATGAGCAGTTCTTC. Its protein is CASSERASDYNEQFF.

Only one count was recorded for this clone. This chain joins TRBV7-8 and TRBJ2-7; D is undetermined. CDR3 length: 12 amino acids. V gave up 3 bases and J gave up 4 bases, with 7 bases separating them. Germline CDR1 is SGHVS and CDR2 is FQNEAQ. The CDR3 loop is CASSFSKYEQYF. The CDR3 DNA is TGTGCCAGCAGCTTTAGTAAATACGAGCAGTACTTC.

In regard to this clone: Other nucleotide sequences in the sample specify the same CDR3. The chain couples TRBV30 to TRBJ1-6; 8 bases line up with TRBD1. The V gene end was trimmed by 1 base and the J gene end by 8 bases; junction bases not matched to a gene: 4. Germline V CDR1 and CDR2: GTSNPN, SVGIG (reference sequence). The CDR3 extends over 14 amino acids. DNA for the CDR3: TGTGCCTGGAGTGGATTACAGGGGGATTCACCCCTCCACTTT. Protein: CAWSGLQGDSPLHF. Drawing the rest from reference TRBV30 and TRBJ1-6, the complete variable domain is SQTIHQWPATLVQPVGSPLSLECTVEGTSNPNLYWYRQAAGRGLQLLFYSVGIGQISSEVPQNLSASRPQDRQFILSSKKLLLSDSGFYLCAWSGLQGDSPLHFGNGTRLTVT.

This clone was counted only a few times. The rearrangement uses TRBV9 and TRBJ2-3; 9 bases align to TRBD2. From germline, CDR1 is SGDLS and CDR2 YYNGEE. Losses at the gene ends were 4 bases for V and 0 bases for J; bases not matched to a gene: 9. The CDR3 contains 17 residues. As DNA, the CDR3 is TGTGCCAGCAGCTCTCGACTAGCGGAAACTAGCACAGATACGCAGTATTTT. Amino acid sequence: CASSSRLAETSTDTQYF.

CDR3 DNA sequence: TGTGCCAGTAGTGGCACCCCGGGACAGGGAATTTATAGCAATCAGCCCCAGCATTTT. Translated: CASSGTPGQGIYSNQPQHF. The gene calls are TRBV19 and TRBJ1-5; 9 bases line up with TRBD1. Germline CDR1 LNHDA, CDR2 SQIVND (reference sequence). The V gene end was trimmed by 5 bases and the J gene end by 0 bases; junction bases not matched to a gene: 14. This CDR3 is built from 19 residues.

The chain combines TRBV7-7 with TRBJ1-3; D may be TRBD1 (6 bases). The V gene's germline CDR1 is SSHAT and CDR2 FNYEAQ (reference sequence). The V and J ends lost 2 bases and 2 bases respectively, with 10 bases between them. The CDR3 is 15 residues long. The CDR3 sequence: CASSLNRAPGNTIYF. The CDR3 DNA follows: TGTGCCAGCAGCTTAAACAGGGCCCCTGGAAACACCATATATTTT.

The gene calls are TRBV9 and TRBJ2-2; 7 nucleotides match TRBD2. With V trimmed by 0 bases and J by 5 bases, 4 bases remained unmatched. The CDR3 has 15 amino acids. The germline gives CDR1 SGDLS, CDR2 YYNGEE. For the CDR3, the DNA is TGTGCCAGCAGCGTAGCGCTCGGGGGGACCGGGGAGCTGTTTTTT. It translates to CASSVALGGTGELFF.

The chain recombines TRBV6-4 with TRBJ2-1; 9 bases agree with TRBD1. Trimming at V came to 0 bases and at J to 3 bases, leaving 0 bases not matched to a gene. CDR1 is MRHNA and CDR2 is SNTAGT in the germline V gene. CDR3 length equals 15 residues. CDR3 bases: TGTGCCAGCAGTGACTCGACAGGGGGCTACAATGAGCAGTTCTTC. It encodes CASSDSTGGYNEQFF.

The chain joins TRBV23-1 to TRBJ2-4; D possibly corresponds to TRBD1 (6 bases). TRBV23-1 is treated as an ORF (open reading frame) with a function not yet certain. The CDR3 is made up of 17 amino acids. Trimming removed 0 bases at V and 1 base at J, with 13 bases between. Here the CDR3 reads CASSQSGAGEAKNIQYF. CDR3 DNA: TGCGCCAGCAGTCAATCAGGGGCAGGGGAGGCCAAAAACATTCAGTACTTC.

This rearrangement joins TRBV4-1 to TRBJ2-5; possibly TRBD2 for D (6 bases). The CDR3 is 15 amino acids. Germline V gene lookup returns CDR1 MGHRA and CDR2 YSYEKL. V lost 1 base to trimming and J lost 3 bases, with 12 bases between them. The CDR3 protein is CASSQVNRREETQYF. In DNA form, the CDR3 reads TGCGCCAGCAGCCAAGTAAATCGGAGGGAAGAGACCCAGTACTTC.

Notes on this clone: The same CDR3 can be traced to other DNA sequences in this sample. This chain uses TRBV1 with TRBJ2-7; TRBD1 was called by the table and not checked on the DNA. TRBV1 represents a pseudogene. The CDR3 spans 14 residues. As DNA, the CDR3 is TGCACCAGCAGCGAGACAGGGTCGCCCTACGAGCAGTACTTT. Its protein is CTSSETGSPYEQYF.

The chain links TRBV9 to TRBJ2-3, with D possibly being TRBD2 (6 bases). The CDR3 has 15 amino acids. V was shortened by 3 bases and J by 4 bases, with 15 bases between the two germline ends. Germline-derived CDR1 and CDR2 are SGDLS and YYNGEE. In DNA form, the CDR3 reads TGTGCCAGCAGCGCCGGACTAAGAGTAGCAGATACGCAGTATTTT. It encodes CASSAGLRVADTQYF.

The J gene is TRBJ2-1, the V gene TRBV25-1; 10 positions agree with TRBD2. Per germline, CDR1 MGHDK and CDR2 SYGVNS. The CDR3 extends over 16 amino acids. After removal of 5 bases from V and 4 bases from J, the junction contained 8 bases not matched to a gene. In DNA form, the CDR3 reads TGTGCCAGCAGTAAAACCGGGACTAGCGTATACAATGAGCAGTTCTTC. It translates to CASSKTGTSVYNEQFF.

The chain joins TRBV4-3 to TRBJ2-3, with TRBD1 matching 7 bases. Unmatched junction bases numbered 7, after V lost 4 bases and J lost 3 bases. This CDR3 contains 15 residues. Germline CDR1 is LGHNA and CDR2 is YSLEER. CDR3 coding DNA: TGCGCCAGCAGCCTAACGGACAGGTTAACAGATACGCAGTATTTT. Translated: CASSLTDRLTDTQYF.

In this sample, this clone turned up once. The V gene is TRBV25-1, the J gene TRBJ2-3; D unclear. V was pared by 2 bases and J by 0 bases, with 9 bases between. CDR1 is MGHDK, CDR2 SYGVNS, per germline. This CDR3 spans 15 amino acids. The CDR3 DNA reads TGTGCCAGCAGTGAAAAACCCGGGAGCACAGATACGCAGTATTTT. Translated, it gives CASSEKPGSTDTQYF.